Shown below are 26 T cell receptor beta chains from a single sample sequenced in a study of cytotoxic CD8 clonotypes in ibrutinib-treated CLL. The method was immunoSEQ multiplex PCR; TCRdb's version includes in-frame clones alone and lacks a portion of them. The sample has about 200,000 clones; 79% are singletons. The source was PBMCs, collected after 12 months of ibrutinib treatment. These receptors were collected from a human donor with chronic lymphocytic leukemia.

The chain carries TRBV6-6 and TRBJ2-1, with a weak D call TRBD2 (6 bases). V dropped 6 bases and J dropped 4 bases, with 19 bases sitting between them. The CDR3 has 16 residues. CDR1 and CDR2 from the germline V gene are MNHNY and SVGAGI (reference sequence). This chain's CDR3 is CASRDGGRSTYNEQFF. DNA of the CDR3: TGTGCCAGCAGGGACGGGGGACGGAGTACTTACAATGAGCAGTTCTTC.

This clone appeared a single time. The V call is TRBV7-6, the J call TRBJ2-7; TRBD1 matches at 11 bases. CDR1 is SGHVS and CDR2 is FNYEAQ in the germline V gene. The ends lost 4 bases at V and 6 bases at J; junction bases unmatched: 5. The CDR3 sequence is 14 residues long. CDR3 amino acids: CASSSGQGAGEQYF. CDR3 in DNA: TGTGCCAGCAGCTCCGGACAGGGGGCCGGCGAGCAGTACTTC.

This sequence joins TRBV6-1 and TRBJ2-7, with 8 bases lining up with TRBD1. Germline CDR1 is MNHNS and CDR2 is SASEGT. The CDR3 spans 16 residues. Germline trimming cut 0 bases from V and 7 bases from J; bases unmatched to any gene: 11. The DNA of the CDR3 is TGTGCCAGCAGTGAAGCGGGTCGGACAGGGAAGGAAGAGCAGTACTTC. Protein product: CASSEAGRTGKEEQYF.

The chain links TRBV6-5 to TRBJ2-7; TRBD1 matches at 8 bases. The germline V gene has CDR1 MNHEY and CDR2 SVGAGI. This CDR3 has 16 residues. With V trimmed by 0 bases and J by 0 bases, 4 bases remained unmatched. CDR3 sequence: CASSYSRTGSSYEQYF. CDR3 nucleotide sequence: TGTGCCAGCAGTTACTCGAGGACAGGGAGCTCCTACGAGCAGTACTTC.

The chain links TRBV28 to TRBJ2-7; the D gene is possibly TRBD2 (6 bases). This CDR3 spans 14 amino acids. The ends were cut back, 5 bases at V and 2 bases at J, with 13 bases in the middle. Germline V gives CDR1 MDHEN, CDR2 SYDVKM. The CDR3 region is CASSGGSGTYEQYF. DNA for the CDR3: TGTGCCAGCAGTGGGGGTAGCGGTACCTACGAGCAGTACTTC.

V usage is TRBV5-1 and J usage is TRBJ2-7; weak D call: TRBD1 (5 bases). V lost 7 bases to trimming and J lost 1 base, with 24 bases between them. This CDR3 has 17 residues. The V gene's germline CDR1 is SGHRS and CDR2 YFSETQ. The CDR3 protein is CASSPAVSERQSYEQYF. In DNA, the CDR3 is TGCGCCAGCTCCCCAGCAGTATCGGAGCGACAGTCCTACGAGCAGTACTTC. Full variable domain (rest looked up from reference TRBV5-1 and TRBJ2-7): KAGVTQTPRYLIKTRGQQVTLSCSPISGHRSVSWYQQTPGQGLQFLFEYFSETQRNKGNFPGRFSGRQFSNSRSEMNVSTLELGDSALYLCASSPAVSERQSYEQYFGPGTRLTVT.

This clone was seen once. For the CDR3, the DNA is TGTGCCAGCAGCCCGGGGGGGGGTGGCTACACCTTC. Translation gives CASSPGGGGYTF. The chain employs TRBV28 and TRBJ1-2, with D possibly matching TRBD1 (5 bases). Per germline, CDR1 MDHEN and CDR2 SYDVKM. The ends were cut back, 6 bases at V and 7 bases at J, with 12 bases in the middle. This CDR3 comprises 12 residues.

The chain carries TRBV7-2 and TRBJ2-1, with D perhaps matching TRBD2 (6 bases). Between the trimmed V and J ends, which lost 1 base and 6 bases, there was a span of 13 bases. CDR1 SGHTA and CDR2 FQGNSA come from the germline V gene. CDR3 length: 15 amino acids. The CDR3 bases are TGTGCCAGCAGCTTAGGACTAGTCCGGGGCAATGAGCAGTTCTTC. Its translation: CASSLGLVRGNEQFF.

The V gene is TRBV4-1, the J gene TRBJ2-7; 14 bases fit TRBD2. Germline CDR1 and CDR2: MGHRA and YSYEKL. The CDR3 has 16 residues. Trimming at V came to 3 bases and at J to 2 bases, leaving 3 bases not matched to a gene. The CDR3 region has the DNA TGCGCCAGCAGCCAGCCGGGACTAGCGGGGGCCTACGAGCAGTACTTC. Residues: CASSQPGLAGAYEQYF.

V and J are TRBV2 and TRBJ1-2; tentative D call: TRBD1 (6 bases). This CDR3 spans 15 amino acids. Trimming shortened V by 7 bases and J by 2 bases, and 17 bases separated the two germline ends. Germline V gives CDR1 SNHLY, CDR2 FYNNEI. The CDR3 sequence: CASTAMGASNYGYTF. The CDR3 region has the DNA TGTGCCAGCACCGCGATGGGGGCTTCAAACTATGGCTACACCTTC.

This CDR3 reads CASSLRTSGDGEQFF. CDR3 bases: TGCGCCAGCAGCTTACGTACTAGCGGGGATGGTGAGCAGTTCTTC. The chain employs TRBV5-1 and TRBJ2-1, with 10 bases matching TRBD2. CDR1 and CDR2 from the germline V gene are SGHRS and YFSETQ. Trimming at V came to 2 bases and at J to 9 bases, leaving 8 bases not matched to a gene. The CDR3 totals 15 residues.

The chain's CDR3 is CASRGGHTGELFF. CDR3 nucleotides: TGTGCCAGCAGGGGAGGGCACACCGGGGAGCTGTTTTTT. V usage is TRBV6-1 and J usage is TRBJ2-2, with 7 bases matching TRBD2. The germline CDR1 and CDR2 sequences are MNHNS and SASEGT. The CDR3 extends over 13 amino acids. V lost 6 bases, J lost 3 bases, and 1 base stayed unmatched.

This clone appeared once. The chain links TRBV19 to TRBJ1-5; 11 nucleotides agree with TRBD1. The CDR3 runs 13 residues. Germline values: CDR1 LNHDA, CDR2 SQIVND (reference sequence). Germline trimming cut 8 bases from V and 9 bases from J; bases unmatched to any gene: 6. The CDR3 loop reads CASGQGAFRPQHF. CDR3 nucleotides: TGTGCCAGTGGACAGGGGGCTTTTCGGCCCCAGCATTTT.

The CDR3 nucleotides read TGTGCCAGCAGCCCCCCGGGGGGGCGAACCTACAATGAGCAGTTCTTC. This codes for CASSPPGGRTYNEQFF. The rearrangement links TRBV5-6 to TRBJ2-1; 8 bases line up with TRBD2. This CDR3 comprises 16 residues. V was pared by 4 bases and J by 2 bases, with 8 bases of the junction left unmatched. Germline loops: CDR1 SGHDT, CDR2 YYEEEE. Looking up the rest from reference TRBV5-6 and TRBJ2-1 gives the full variable domain: DAGVTQSPTHLIKTRGQQVTLRCSPKSGHDTVSWYQQALGQGPQFIFQYYEEEERQRGNFPDRFSGHQFPNYSSELNVNALLLGDSALYLCASSPPGGRTYNEQFFGPGTRLTVL.

The genes are TRBV28 and TRBJ2-6; no clear D gene. The CDR3 sequence is 15 residues long. With 3 bases removed from V and 2 bases from J, the gap between germline ends came to 8 bases. CDR1 is MDHEN and CDR2 is SYDVKM in the germline V gene. CDR3 nucleotides: TGTGCCAGCAGTTTTCCAGGCGCTGGGGCCAACGTCCTGACTTTC. It encodes CASSFPGAGANVLTF. Using reference TRBV28 and TRBJ2-6 for the parts outside the CDR3, the full variable domain is DVKVTQSSRYLVKRTGEKVFLECVQDMDHENMFWYRQDPGLGLRLIYFSYDVKMKEKGDIPEGYSVSREKKERFSLILESASTNQTSMYLCASSFPGAGANVLTFGAGSRLTVL.

The chain has TRBV14 and TRBJ1-1; D is possibly TRBD1 (5 bases). This CDR3 is 14 amino acids long. Germline assignment: CDR1 SGHDN and CDR2 FVKESK. Trimming removed 1 base from V and 6 bases from J, with 12 bases in between. This chain's CDR3 is CASSQALGVAEAFF. CDR3 DNA sequence: TGTGCCAGCAGCCAAGCGTTGGGGGTAGCTGAAGCTTTCTTT.

The chain uses TRBV7-8 and TRBJ1-4; 7 bases line up with TRBD1. Per germline, CDR1 SGHVS and CDR2 FQNEAQ. V dropped 4 bases and J dropped 0; count of bases not matched to a gene: 11. This CDR3 comprises 18 residues. The CDR3, as DNA: TGTGCCAGCAGCTCTAGTTCAGGGGGGCGACCAACTAATGAAAAACTGTTTTTT. This encodes CASSSSSGGRPTNEKLFF.

This clone showed up just once. The chain combines TRBV5-6 with TRBJ2-7; TRBD2 agrees at 7 bases. Germline CDR1 and CDR2: SGHDT and YYEEEE. J was trimmed by 2 bases and V by 3 bases; bases with no gene match: 5. The length of the CDR3 is 14 residues. CDR3 region: CASSSGLDAYEQYF. CDR3 in DNA: TGTGCCAGCAGCTCCGGACTAGACGCCTACGAGCAGTACTTC.

The rearrangement links TRBV10-1 to TRBJ2-1, with TRBD2 matching over 11 bases. The CDR3 spans 17 residues. CDR1 is WNHNN, CDR2 SYGVQD, per germline (reference sequence). Trimming cost V 2 bases and J 6 bases; bases outside gene matches: 9. CDR3 sequence reads: CASSEPDTSGSINEQFF. The DNA for the CDR3 is TGCGCCAGCAGTGAGCCAGACACTAGCGGGAGTATCAATGAGCAGTTCTTC.

The V call is TRBV2, the J call TRBJ2-1, with D tentatively TRBD1 (6 bases). The CDR3 runs 15 residues. V was cut by 6 bases and J by 7 bases, with 19 bases left in between. Germline V lookup: CDR1 SNHLY, CDR2 FYNNEI. The CDR3 is CASRSTGIRLNEQFF. Written as DNA, the CDR3 is TGTGCCAGCAGATCCACAGGGATTAGGTTGAATGAGCAGTTCTTC.

V gene TRBV7-8 combines with J gene TRBJ2-1, with D possibly matching TRBD1 (6 bases). CDR1 is SGHVS, CDR2 FQNEAQ, per germline. The CDR3 sequence is 13 residues long. Trimming took off 5 bases at V and 9 bases at J, with 14 bases between the two ends. The CDR3 reads CASSNWEGGEQFF. CDR3 DNA: TGTGCCAGCAGCAACTGGGAAGGGGGTGAGCAGTTCTTC.

This clone was detected ten times or more. The chain has TRBV7-2 and TRBJ2-7; weak D call: TRBD1 (5 bases). Germline lookup yields CDR1 SGHTA and CDR2 FQGNSA. The CDR3 runs to 12 residues. The V end lost 1 base, the J end lost 9 bases, and 10 bases lay between the germline ends. The CDR3 bases are TGTGCCAGCAGCTTAGAGCAGGGCGGGCAGTACTTC. Translating gives CASSLEQGGQYF.

The chain employs TRBV18 and TRBJ2-7, with 10 bases fitting TRBD2. CDR1 and CDR2 from the germline V gene are KGHSH and LQKENI. This CDR3 comprises 17 residues. Trimming cost V 3 bases and J 2 bases; bases outside gene matches: 10. The CDR3 reads CASSPLGRLAGPYEQYF. Written as DNA, the CDR3 is TGTGCCAGCTCACCTCTGGGGCGACTAGCGGGCCCCTACGAGCAGTACTTC.

The table lists this clone with a few counts. The chain carries TRBV6-5 and TRBJ1-1; D is perhaps TRBD1 (6 bases). CDR3 length: 16 residues. The V and J ends lost 4 bases and 8 bases respectively, with 23 bases between them. From germline, CDR1 is MNHEY and CDR2 SVGAGI. The CDR3 loop is CASSFAPREGTREAFF. As DNA, the CDR3 is TGTGCCAGCAGTTTCGCCCCTCGTGAGGGGACAAGAGAAGCTTTCTTT.

J is TRBJ2-1 and V is TRBV9, with 7 bases lining up with TRBD1. The trim removed 3 bases at V and 7 bases at J, leaving 13 bases unmatched. CDR3 size: 16 residues. CDR1 is SGDLS, CDR2 YYNGEE, per germline. The CDR3 spells CASSGQGVVGWNEQFF. Here the CDR3 DNA reads TGTGCCAGCAGCGGACAGGGAGTTGTAGGTTGGAATGAGCAGTTCTTC. Full variable domain (rest looked up from reference TRBV9 and TRBJ2-1): DSGVTQTPKHLITATGQRVTLRCSPRSGDLSVYWYQQSLDQGLQFLIQYYNGEERAKGNILERFSAQQFPDLHSELNLSSLELGDSALYFCASSGQGVVGWNEQFFGPGTRLTVL.

CDR3 nucleotides: TGTGCCAGCAGTCAAACCACTTGGGGGGCGGGTGAAAAACTGTTTTTT. This codes for CASSQTTWGAGEKLFF. The J gene is TRBJ1-4, the V gene TRBV6-6, with D perhaps matching TRBD1 (6 bases). Germline V gives CDR1 MNHNY, CDR2 SVGAGI (reference sequence). There are 16 residues in the CDR3. Trimming shortened V by 5 bases and J by 7 bases, and 20 bases separated the two germline ends.